This T cell receptor (beta chain) was sequenced for a study of T-cell reconstitution after alpha-beta-depleted transplantation in children. This sample's TCRbeta library carried unique molecular identifier barcodes. TCRdb itself ran the PCR reads through MiXCR, one entry per CDR3 protein. The top ten hold 20% to 30% of the sample, which has approximately 300,000 distinct CDR3 sequences, more than 9% seen once. This clonotype has a count of ten or more. The clonotype was recovered from a male patient aged 2 to 10 who had a stem cell transplant for chronic granulomatous disease, so the T cells may come from the graft donor. Sequencing was performed on peripheral blood, taken 180 days after TCRalphabeta/CD19-depleted stem cell transplant.

CDR3 DNA: TGCAGTGCTACCAGGGGGAGCGGAACCGGGGAGCTGTTTTTT. Residues: CSATRGSGTGELFF. The rearrangement joins TRBV20-1 to TRBJ2-2, with 7 bases identical to TRBD1. This CDR3 has 14 amino acids. Trimming took 4 bases from V and 5 from J; bases not matched to a gene: 7. Germline V CDR1 and CDR2: DFQATT, SNEGSKA (reference sequence).